These 18 T cell receptor beta chains came from one sample sequenced in a study of blood T cell repertoires in COVID-19. Some clones are missing from TCRdb's copy, which holds only in-frame ones; the method was immunoSEQ multiplex PCR. Altogether about 270,000 clones are present, more than 85% being singletons, with the ten largest covering around 2.8%. The sample was PBMCs or T cells enriched from blood (not recorded which). These receptors were collected from a man aged 40-55 years who had been exposed to COVID-19.

The chain recombines TRBV6-1 with TRBJ2-1; TRBD1 aligns across 7 bases. V shed 1 base, J shed 10 bases, and the junction held 10 bases outside the gene matches. CDR1 MNHNS and CDR2 SASEGT come from the germline V gene. The CDR3 loop spans 15 amino acids. CDR3 sequence: CASSEELETGREQFF. The CDR3 DNA reads as TGTGCCAGCAGTGAAGAGTTAGAGACAGGGCGCGAGCAGTTCTTC.

This clone appeared a single time. CDR3 sequence reads: CATSDRGAVAIAFF. The CDR3 DNA reads TGTGCCACCAGTGATCGGGGGGCTGTGGCCATAGCTTTCTTT. V usage is TRBV24-1 and J usage is TRBJ1-1; D possibly corresponds to TRBD1 (6 bases). Germline V gene lookup returns CDR1 KGHDR and CDR2 SFDVKD. This CDR3 has 14 residues. V was trimmed by 3 bases and J by 10 bases, leaving 17 bases between them.

This clone was seen once. The chain carries TRBV29-1 and TRBJ2-3; 10 bases are shared with TRBD2. Germline V gene sequence: CDR1 SQVTM, CDR2 ANQGSEA. CDR3 length: 14 amino acids. J lost 2 bases, V lost 6 bases, and 5 bases had no gene match. The CDR3 DNA follows: TGCAGCGTATTTGGACTAGCGGCCACAGATACGCAGTATTTT. Its translation is CSVFGLAATDTQYF.

The genes are TRBV3-1 (or the pseudogene TRBV3-2) and TRBJ2-7, with TRBD1 identical over 11 bases. The germline V gene encodes CDR1 LGHDT and CDR2 YNNKEL (reference sequence). The CDR3 covers 14 residues. The ends lost 8 bases at V and 6 bases at J; junction bases unmatched: 9. CDR3 sequence: CASGWTGGVFEQYF. CDR3 nucleotides: TGTGCCAGCGGGTGGACAGGGGGCGTCTTCGAGCAGTACTTC.

The V and J genes are TRBV19 and TRBJ2-1, with D possibly being TRBD2 (6 bases). The ends were cut back, 6 bases at V and 10 bases at J, with 10 bases in the middle. The CDR3 totals 11 residues. The germline V gene encodes CDR1 LNHDA and CDR2 SQIVND (reference sequence). DNA for the CDR3: TGTGCCAGTAGGCGGGGCGGCGAGCAGTTCTTC. It codes for CASRRGGEQFF.

This chain joins TRBV30 and TRBJ1-4, with D perhaps TRBD1 (6 bases). CDR1 and CDR2 from the germline V gene are GTSNPN and SVGIG (reference sequence). The germline V and J ends were trimmed by 3 bases and 7 bases, with 12 bases remaining between them. The CDR3 is made up of 13 amino acids. CDR3 nucleotide sequence: TGTGCCTGGAGCGGGGACACAGGTGAAAAACTGTTTTTT. Translated, it gives CAWSGDTGEKLFF.

Of note for this clone: This sample also contains other DNA sequences that code for the same CDR3. The CDR3 DNA follows: TGCGCCAGCAGCTCTGGTGGGACATTGAACACTGAAGCTTTCTTT. This sequence encodes CASSSGGTLNTEAFF. V and J are TRBV5-1 and TRBJ1-1; D may be TRBD1 (6 bases). Germline CDR1 is SGHRS and CDR2 is YFSETQ. Deletions cut 3 bases from V and 0 bases from J, with 12 bases between. The CDR3 runs to 15 residues. Drawing the rest from reference TRBV5-1 and TRBJ1-1, the complete variable domain is KAGVTQTPRYLIKTRGQQVTLSCSPISGHRSVSWYQQTPGQGLQFLFEYFSETQRNKGNFPGRFSGRQFSNSRSEMNVSTLELGDSALYLCASSSGGTLNTEAFFGQGTRLTVV.

The CDR3 here is CASSEADRGGSGNTIYF. Here the CDR3 DNA reads TGTGCCAGCAGCGAAGCGGACAGGGGAGGGTCTGGAAACACCATATATTTT. The chain is built from TRBV28 and TRBJ1-3; 9 nucleotides line up with TRBD1. The V gene end was trimmed by 6 bases and the J gene end by 1 base; junction bases not matched to a gene: 10. The CDR3 has 17 amino acids. Germline CDR1 is MDHEN and CDR2 is SYDVKM.

This sequence joins TRBV19 and TRBJ1-2; TRBD1 aligns across 7 bases. This CDR3 has 13 residues. The V gene end was trimmed by 4 bases and the J gene end by 8 bases; junction bases not matched to a gene: 7. The germline V gene has CDR1 LNHDA and CDR2 SQIVND (reference sequence). The CDR3 nucleotides are TGTGCCAGTAGTAGCTCGAGGGGGCACGGCTACACCTTC. Its protein is CASSSSRGHGYTF.

J is TRBJ1-2 and V is TRBV14, with TRBD1 as a possible D gene (5 bases). There are 16 residues in the CDR3. V was clipped by 1 base and J by 3 bases, with 15 bases between them. Germline CDR1 reads SGHDN; CDR2 reads FVKESK. The CDR3: CASSQARSGWDYGYTF. The CDR3 coding sequence is TGTGCCAGCAGCCAAGCGCGGTCAGGGTGGGACTATGGCTACACCTTC.

V usage is TRBV19 and J usage is TRBJ2-5; TRBD2 is a possible D gene (6 bases). The V gene's germline CDR1 is LNHDA and CDR2 SQIVND (reference sequence). The V end lost 7 bases, the J end lost 4 bases, and 25 bases lay between the germline ends. This CDR3 contains 17 residues. The CDR3 nucleotides read TGTGCCAGTACCGCCGGGAGCCCAACTACCCTCCTAGAGACCCAGTACTTC. Amino acid sequence: CASTAGSPTTLLETQYF. Looking up the rest from reference TRBV19 and TRBJ2-5 gives the full variable domain: DGGITQSPKYLFRKEGQNVTLSCEQNLNHDAMYWYRQDPGQGLRLIYYSQIVNDFQKGDIAEGYSVSREKKESFPLTVTSAQKNPTAFYLCASTAGSPTTLLETQYFGPGTRLLVL.

This chain uses TRBV6-2 or TRBV6-3 with TRBJ2-5; D possibly corresponds to TRBD2 (6 bases). The CDR3 has 14 residues. Deletions cut 2 bases from V and 2 bases from J, with 9 bases between. Germline assignment: CDR1 MNHEY and CDR2 SVGEGT. CDR3 coding DNA: TGTGCCAGCAGTTACAAGCGGGTACAAGAGACCCAGTACTTC. It specifies CASSYKRVQETQYF.

This chain uses TRBV28 with TRBJ1-5; 7 nucleotides agree with TRBD1. Germline V gene lookup returns CDR1 MDHEN and CDR2 SYDVKM. V was clipped by 5 bases and J by 1 base; unmatched bases: 11. CDR3 length: 17 residues. The DNA of the CDR3 is TGTGCCAGCAGTGGGGCCGCAACAGGGGTAAGCAATCAGCCCCAGCATTTT. Translating it yields CASSGAATGVSNQPQHF.

The rearrangement uses TRBV5-1 and TRBJ2-2; D gene unclear. CDR1 is SGHRS and CDR2 is YFSETQ in the germline V gene. V was cut by 3 bases and J by 5 bases, with 5 bases left in between. The CDR3 runs to 12 residues. The CDR3 DNA reads TGCGCCAGCAGCTCGACTACCGGGGAGCTGTTTTTT. Its translation: CASSSTTGELFF.

The table lists this clone with a few counts. Other DNA sequences from this sample encode an identical CDR3 as well. The V gene is TRBV5-1, the J gene TRBJ2-5, with 12 bases matching TRBD2. CDR3 length: 15 amino acids. The junction had 5 bases not matched to a gene; V was cut back by 4 bases and J by 4 bases. Germline values: CDR1 SGHRS, CDR2 YFSETQ. CDR3 region: CASSAGLAGRETQYF. In nucleotides, the CDR3 is TGCGCCAGCAGCGCGGGACTAGCGGGTAGAGAGACCCAGTACTTC.

The chain couples TRBV14 to TRBJ1-5; TRBD1 is a possible D gene (5 bases). This CDR3 is 15 amino acids long. Trimming took off 1 base at V and 6 bases at J, with 13 bases between the two ends. Germline values: CDR1 SGHDN, CDR2 FVKESK. The CDR3 protein is CASSQVWRGCQPQHF. The CDR3, as DNA: TGTGCCAGCAGCCAAGTTTGGAGGGGCTGTCAGCCCCAGCATTTT. Supplemented by reference TRBV14 and TRBJ1-5, the full variable domain reads EAGVTQFPSHSVIEKGQTVTLRCDPISGHDNLYWYRRVMGKEIKFLLHFVKESKQDESGMPNNRFLAERTGGTYSTLKVQPAELEDSGVYFCASSQVWRGCQPQHFGDGTRLSIL.

The rearrangement links TRBV19 to TRBJ2-7, with D possibly being TRBD2 (6 bases). The CDR3 covers 16 residues. Germline V gene data show CDR1 as LNHDA and CDR2 as SQIVND (reference sequence). Trimming took 4 bases from V and 1 from J, leaving 17 bases between them. CDR3 nucleotide sequence: TGTGCCAGTAGTAGGGGAGTAGCGGAGCCTTCCTACGAGCAGTACTTC. Translating gives CASSRGVAEPSYEQYF.

This sequence joins TRBV2 and TRBJ1-5, with a weak D call TRBD1 (6 bases). V lost 8 bases and J lost 4, with 18 bases in between. The CDR3 spans 15 residues. Germline lookup yields CDR1 SNHLY and CDR2 FYNNEI. The CDR3 loop is CASFKDSGANQPQHF. CDR3 nucleotide sequence: TGTGCCAGCTTCAAGGACAGTGGAGCAAATCAGCCCCAGCATTTT.